Included here is one T cell receptor beta chain sequence, with context. The antigen is unknown. Time point denoted: week 11, during vaccination. In every dose of vaccine, 300 ug of mutant IDH1 20-mer peptide was given alongside topical imiquimod. The method was immunoSEQ multiplex PCR; TCRdb's version includes in-frame clones alone and lacks a portion of them. The sample contains tens of thousands of clones, around 87% of which appear only once. These data come from a study of a mutant IDH1 vaccine in newly diagnosed glioma. Overall study context: Patients began vaccination 4-6 weeks after radiotherapy alone, or with temozolomide cycles. The therapy given earlier, which was standard therapy, consisted of radiotherapy, temozolomide, or both, and most of the patients received both. Study conclusions and caveats: The occurrence of vaccine-induced immune responses was seen in around 93% of patients. Pseudoprogression seemed unlinked to shifts in top peripheral T cell clonotypes.

Material: PBMCs, obtained from a glioma patient whose treatment included an IDH1 peptide vaccine. The receptor was isolated from a young man with glioma.

In nucleotides, the CDR3 is TGCGCCAGCAGCGACCAGACTGCCACAGATACGCAGTATTTT. It specifies CASSDQTATDTQYF. The chain is built from TRBV5-1 and TRBJ2-3; D is ambiguous. The CDR3 is made up of 14 amino acids. The V gene lost 4 bases and the J gene lost 2 bases, with 11 bases spanning the gap. The germline V gene has CDR1 SGHRS and CDR2 YFSETQ.